Following are 24 T cell receptor beta chains from one sample sequenced in a study of shared T cell receptors in the human thymus. The method was immunoSEQ multiplex PCR; TCRdb's version includes in-frame clones alone and lacks a portion of them. This table holds hundreds of thousands of clones, around 87% found once. These same data were also listed under a study on human thymus T cells.

Sequenced: thymocytes. The receptors stem from a boy in the first two years of life with a congenital heart defect.

The genes are TRBV18 and TRBJ1-4, with TRBD1 matching 8 bases. V shed 4 bases and J 8 bases; nucleotides not matched to a gene: 21. CDR3 length: 19 residues. Germline loops: CDR1 KGHSH, CDR2 LQKENI. In DNA form, the CDR3 reads TGTGCCAGCTCACAACACCTTGACAGGGAAGGCAGGGGGCGCGAAAAACTGTTTTTT. Its protein product is CASSQHLDREGRGREKLFF. Complete variable domain (other parts from reference TRBV18 and TRBJ1-4): NAGVMQNPRHLVRRRGQEARLRCSPMKGHSHVYWYRQLPEEGLKFMVYLQKENIIDESGMPKERFSAEFPKEGPSILRIQQVVRGDSAAYFCASSQHLDREGRGREKLFFGSGTQLSVL.

The chain couples TRBV28 to TRBJ2-2; possible D gene TRBD2, 6 bases. Germline assignment: CDR1 MDHEN and CDR2 SYDVKM. The CDR3 covers 14 residues. V was cut by 4 bases and J by 4 bases, with 10 bases left in between. The DNA for the CDR3 is TGTGCCAGCAGTTGGGTCGGGGGCACCGGGGAGCTGTTTTTT. Translation: CASSWVGGTGELFF.

Written as DNA, the CDR3 is TGCGCCAGCAGCTCGGATCCGGGGGGCAGTGGGTACGAGCAGTACTTC. Amino acids: CASSSDPGGSGYEQYF. The J gene is TRBJ2-7, the V gene TRBV4-3, with D maybe TRBD2 (7 bases). V gave up 5 bases and J gave up 4 bases, with 21 bases separating them. CDR1 is LGHNA and CDR2 is YSLEER in the germline V gene. CDR3 size: 16 residues.

This clone was observed a few times. The chain links TRBV7-8 to TRBJ2-7, with D possibly matching TRBD1 (6 bases). CDR1 SGHVS and CDR2 FQNEAQ come from the germline V gene. The CDR3 contains 17 residues. Deletions cut 5 bases from V and 3 bases from J, with 23 bases between. The DNA for the CDR3 is TGTGCCAGCAGCCCGGCGGATTGGGCAGGGGCTATCTACGAGCAGTACTTC. Translation gives CASSPADWAGAIYEQYF.

The count of this clone is one. The chain has TRBV6-1 and TRBJ2-3; possible D gene TRBD2, 6 bases. V was trimmed by 6 bases and J by 9 bases, leaving 13 bases between them. The CDR3 has 12 residues. Germline V gene sequence: CDR1 MNHNS, CDR2 SASEGT. The CDR3 here is CASSRGKFTQYF. As DNA, the CDR3 is TGTGCCAGCAGCCGCGGGAAGTTCACGCAGTATTTT.

The chain combines TRBV7-9 with TRBJ1-5, with a tentative D call TRBD1 (6 bases). This CDR3 spans 18 amino acids. Per the germline V gene, CDR1 is SEHNR and CDR2 is FQNEAQ (reference sequence). V was trimmed by 5 bases and J by 0 bases, leaving 20 bases between them. As DNA, the CDR3 is TGTGCCAGCAGCCCAGAGGGGGAGGGGATTTATAGCAATCAGCCCCAGCATTTT. This encodes CASSPEGEGIYSNQPQHF.

The chain has TRBV4-2 and TRBJ1-5; D gene unclear. Germline V gives CDR1 LGHNA, CDR2 YNFKEQ. This CDR3 is 18 amino acids long. V dropped 0 bases and J dropped 5 bases, with 20 bases sitting between them. The CDR3 here is CASSQDVGGYRGHQPQHF. CDR3 coding DNA: TGTGCCAGCAGCCAAGACGTGGGAGGTTACAGAGGCCATCAGCCCCAGCATTTT.

The chain recombines TRBV11-1 with TRBJ2-7; D not resolved. The CDR3 has 16 amino acids. Trimming cost V 1 base and J 0 bases, with 13 bases left between them. Germline values: CDR1 SGHAT, CDR2 FQDESV (reference sequence). DNA for the CDR3: TGTGCCAGCAGCTTAGTTCCCCCAGGCTACTCCTACGAGCAGTACTTC. Its translation is CASSLVPPGYSYEQYF.

DNA of the CDR3: TGTGCCAGCAGTCCTACCCGGGACAGGGATTTTAAGTATGGCTACACCTTC. Its protein product is CASSPTRDRDFKYGYTF. The chain has TRBV27 and TRBJ1-2; 9 bases are shared with TRBD1. J was trimmed by 5 bases and V by 5 bases; bases with no gene match: 15. Germline values: CDR1 MNHEY, CDR2 SMNVEV (reference sequence). This CDR3 has 17 residues.

This CDR3 is CASSSRLDQETQYF. Here the CDR3 DNA reads TGCGCCAGCAGCTCCCGACTAGACCAAGAGACCCAGTACTTC. V gene TRBV4-1 combines with J gene TRBJ2-5, with D tentatively TRBD2 (6 bases). Germline V CDR1 and CDR2: MGHRA, YSYEKL. V shed 5 bases and J shed 0 bases, with 10 bases lying between them. The CDR3 is 14 amino acids.

The gene calls are TRBV6-6 and TRBJ2-7, with 7 bases aligning to TRBD1. The length of the CDR3 is 14 residues. Germline V gives CDR1 MNHNY, CDR2 SVGAGI (reference sequence). Trimming at V came to 7 bases and at J to 2 bases, leaving 8 bases not matched to a gene. CDR3 protein: CASIGQEPPYEQYF. In DNA form, the CDR3 reads TGTGCCAGCATCGGACAGGAGCCCCCCTACGAGCAGTACTTC.

V and J are TRBV4-1 and TRBJ1-2; weak D call: TRBD1 (6 bases). CDR3 length: 17 amino acids. V dropped 3 bases and J dropped 8 bases, with 25 bases sitting between them. Germline V gene data show CDR1 as MGHRA and CDR2 as YSYEKL. CDR3 coding DNA: TGCGCCAGCAGCCACCTCGAGGCCAGACAGGCAGCGTCGGGCTACACCTTC. This translates into CASSHLEARQAASGYTF.

This chain connects TRBV18 to TRBJ2-1; 9 nucleotides match TRBD2. With 2 bases clipped from V and 6 bases from J, the junction kept 8 bases outside the gene matches. The CDR3 covers 16 residues. Germline values: CDR1 KGHSH, CDR2 LQKENI. The CDR3 DNA sequence: TGTGCCAGCTCACCAAAGGCGGGGGGGCCTTTCAATGAGCAGTTCTTC. It codes for CASSPKAGGPFNEQFF.

The J gene is TRBJ2-5, the V gene TRBV6-1, with D unclear. The CDR3 runs to 15 residues. The ends were cut back, 0 bases at V and 5 bases at J, with 13 bases in the middle. Germline V CDR1 and CDR2: MNHNS, SASEGT. CDR3 in amino acids: CASSEAPVIGETQYF. The CDR3 region has the DNA TGTGCCAGCAGTGAAGCCCCAGTTATTGGCGAGACCCAGTACTTC.

The chain employs TRBV11-2 and TRBJ2-6; tentatively, D is TRBD1 (5 bases). V was cut by 4 bases and J by 0 bases, with 19 bases left in between. The CDR3 is 19 residues long. CDR1 is SGHAT, CDR2 FQNNGV, per germline. Here the CDR3 DNA reads TGTGCCAGCAGCTCTAAAAATCAGGGTAACCTCTCTGGGGCCAACGTCCTGACTTTC. Protein product: CASSSKNQGNLSGANVLTF.

This clone showed up just once. The J gene is TRBJ1-2, the V gene TRBV5-1; 7 bases are shared with TRBD1. J lost 3 bases, V lost 4 bases, and 9 bases had no gene match. Germline-derived CDR1 and CDR2 are SGHRS and YFSETQ. The CDR3 is 15 residues long. The CDR3 loop is CASSEDRLGDYGYTF. The CDR3 nucleotides read TGCGCCAGCAGCGAGGACAGGCTGGGGGACTATGGCTACACCTTC. The full variable domain, its missing parts supplied by reference TRBV5-1 and TRBJ1-2, is KAGVTQTPRYLIKTRGQQVTLSCSPISGHRSVSWYQQTPGQGLQFLFEYFSETQRNKGNFPGRFSGRQFSNSRSEMNVSTLELGDSALYLCASSEDRLGDYGYTFGSGTRLTVV.

The chain uses TRBV11-2 and TRBJ2-5; a possible D gene is TRBD1 (5 bases). This CDR3 region has 13 residues. V lost 3 bases to trimming and J lost 3 bases, with 8 bases between them. CDR1 is SGHAT, CDR2 FQNNGV, per germline. CDR3 loop: CASSFQGKETQYF. The CDR3 DNA reads TGTGCCAGCAGCTTTCAGGGAAAAGAGACCCAGTACTTC.

Points on this clone: Other DNA sequences of this sample code for an identical CDR3. The chain is built from TRBV5-4 and TRBJ1-1, with D uncertain. Trimming removed 1 base from V and 6 bases from J, with 13 bases in between. CDR1 is SGHNT, CDR2 YYREEE, per germline (reference sequence). The CDR3 is 14 amino acids. In DNA, the CDR3 is TGTGCCAGCAGCTTGCAGTCCGGGAGGGCTGAAGCTTTCTTT. Protein product: CASSLQSGRAEAFF.

V is TRBV13 and J is TRBJ2-2; 9 nucleotides agree with TRBD1. Germline trimming cut 10 bases from V and 5 bases from J; bases unmatched to any gene: 11. Looked up from germline, CDR1 is PRHDT and CDR2 is FYEKMQ (reference sequence). The CDR3 covers 15 residues. In DNA form, the CDR3 reads TGTGCCATCGGTGGGGACAGGGAATGGACCGGGGAGCTGTTTTTT. Its protein product is CAIGGDREWTGELFF.

The rearrangement uses TRBV13 and TRBJ1-6, with 7 bases aligning to TRBD1. The germline V gene encodes CDR1 PRHDT and CDR2 FYEKMQ (reference sequence). The CDR3 has 14 residues. Trimming at V came to 0 bases and at J to 10 bases, leaving 3 bases not matched to a gene. CDR3 bases: TGTGCCAGCAGCTTAGGGACAGGGTACTCACCCCTCCACTTT. Residues: CASSLGTGYSPLHF.

The chain links TRBV5-1 to TRBJ2-5; 8 bases match TRBD2. The CDR3 consists of 16 residues. Germline assignment: CDR1 SGHRS and CDR2 YFSETQ. With V trimmed by 2 bases and J by 1 base, 7 bases remained unmatched. The CDR3 region has the DNA TGCGCCAGCAGCTTTAACAACGGGGGGGCCCAAGAGACCCAGTACTTC. This codes for CASSFNNGGAQETQYF.

This clone was seen a few times. The chain is built from TRBV28 and TRBJ2-7, with TRBD1 matching over 7 bases. This CDR3 region has 15 residues. J gave up 1 base and V 7 bases, and 10 bases lay outside the gene matches. Germline CDR1 MDHEN, CDR2 SYDVKM. This CDR3 reads CASTTDGTESYEQYF. DNA for the CDR3: TGTGCCAGCACAACTGACGGGACAGAATCCTACGAGCAGTACTTC.

The chain carries TRBV10-3 and TRBJ2-7; 8 bases agree with TRBD2. This CDR3 is built from 14 residues. Per the germline V gene, CDR1 is ENHRY and CDR2 is SYGVKD. The ends lost 6 bases at V and 6 bases at J; junction bases unmatched: 10. The CDR3 protein is CAIRDGTGGPEQYF. DNA of the CDR3: TGTGCCATCAGGGACGGGACGGGGGGGCCCGAGCAGTACTTC.

The chain combines TRBV4-3 with TRBJ2-3, with TRBD2 matching over 10 bases. From germline, CDR1 is LGHNA and CDR2 YSLEER. The V segment lost 4 bases and the J segment 0 bases; nucleotides outside the gene matches: 7. The CDR3 spans 17 residues. CDR3: CASSPHSSGGSTDTQYF. CDR3 DNA sequence: TGCGCCAGCAGCCCTCATTCTAGCGGGGGAAGCACAGATACGCAGTATTTT.